This is a list of T cell receptor beta chains from one sample in a study of T cell repertoires in cytomegalovirus infection. A single record per CDR3 protein comes from TCRdb applying MiXCR to the reads. The repertoire holds approximately 590,000 distinct CDR3 sequences, with over 35% as singletons. Which antigens these TCRs recognize remains unknown. Sequencing was performed on cultured PBMCs, taken from culture after CMV antigen stimulation. These receptors originate from a human donor in good health (CMV status not recorded). Some clones in this sample may be carry-over from other donors' samples. CDR3s include the opening cysteine and the closing phenylalanine or tryptophan. Fields, in order: V gene, D gene, J gene, clone size, CDR3 DNA, CDR3 protein. D genes are given only for firm matches. Clone size, where shown, is once, few, many, or a class for clones that have expanded.

v_call: TRBV6-8
d_call: .
j_call: TRBJ1-5
clone_size: .
cdr3_nt: TGTGCCAGCAGTGCCCGGGAGTGGCAGCCCCAGCATTTT
cdr3_aa: CASSAREWQPQHF

v_call: TRBV7-2
d_call: .
j_call: TRBJ2-6
clone_size: few
cdr3_nt: TGTGCCAGCAGCCCTGCGGCCTCTGGGGCCAACGTCCTGACTTTC
cdr3_aa: CASSPAASGANVLTF

v_call: TRBV20-1
d_call: .
j_call: TRBJ2-3
clone_size: .
cdr3_nt: TGCAGTGCTAGTGTCCTCGCGGGGAGCACAGATACGCAGTATTTT
cdr3_aa: CSASVLAGSTDTQYF

v_call: TRBV10-3
d_call: .
j_call: TRBJ2-5
clone_size: .
cdr3_nt: TGTGCCACCAGCCCGGGACTTTTAGAGACCCAGTACTTC
cdr3_aa: CATSPGLLETQYF

v_call: TRBV2
d_call: .
j_call: TRBJ2-2
clone_size: .
cdr3_nt: TGTGCTACCTCAGGGGACACCCTGAACACCGGGGAGCTGTTTTTT
cdr3_aa: CATSGDTLNTGELFF

v_call: TRBV12-5
d_call: .
j_call: TRBJ2-1
clone_size: few
cdr3_nt: TGTGCTAGTGGTTTGGTACTTGATCGGGGATACAATGAGCAGTTCTTC
cdr3_aa: CASGLVLDRGYNEQFF

v_call: TRBV6-6
d_call: .
j_call: TRBJ2-7
clone_size: few
cdr3_nt: TGTGCCAGCAGTGACGCGACCCCCCGGCAGCAGTACTTC
cdr3_aa: CASSDATPRQQYF

v_call: TRBV9
d_call: .
j_call: TRBJ2-1
clone_size: .
cdr3_nt: TGTGCCAGCAGCGTAGTAGGGGATGAGCAGTTCTTC
cdr3_aa: CASSVVGDEQFF

v_call: TRBV4-1
d_call: TRBD2
j_call: TRBJ2-3
clone_size: few
cdr3_nt: TGCGCCAGCAGCCAATCCGGACTAGCGGGGGGGGTGACAGATACGCAGTATTTT
cdr3_aa: CASSQSGLAGGVTDTQYF

v_call: TRBV7-2
d_call: .
j_call: TRBJ1-1
clone_size: .
cdr3_nt: TGTGCCAGCAGCCCGGGACTCGCGAACACTGAAGCTTTCTTT
cdr3_aa: CASSPGLANTEAFF

v_call: TRBV12-3/TRBV12-4
d_call: .
j_call: TRBJ1-1
clone_size: few
cdr3_nt: TGTGCCAGCAGCTCCCGGCTCACAGTCACTGAAGCTTTCTTT
cdr3_aa: CASSSRLTVTEAFF

v_call: TRBV12-3/TRBV12-4
d_call: TRBD1
j_call: TRBJ1-2
clone_size: .
cdr3_nt: TGTGCCAGCACTAGGGACAGGGCGAGCTACACCTTC
cdr3_aa: CASTRDRASYTF

v_call: TRBV29-1
d_call: TRBD1
j_call: TRBJ2-7
clone_size: .
cdr3_nt: TGCAGCGTTGATGGCAGGGGGCTCTACGAGCAGTACTTC
cdr3_aa: CSVDGRGLYEQYF

v_call: TRBV2
d_call: .
j_call: TRBJ2-7
clone_size: .
cdr3_nt: TGTGCCAGCAGTGTGCGCGGAGTCTCCTACGAGCAGTACTTC
cdr3_aa: CASSVRGVSYEQYF

v_call: TRBV6-2/TRBV6-3
d_call: .
j_call: TRBJ2-5
clone_size: .
cdr3_nt: TGTGCCAGCAGTTTCCCCAGACAGGATCAAGAGACCCAGTACTTC
cdr3_aa: CASSFPRQDQETQYF

v_call: TRBV7-6
d_call: .
j_call: TRBJ1-1
clone_size: few
cdr3_nt: TGTGCCAGCAGCCCCTGGGACCGAGTCGGGAACACTGAAGCTTTCTTT
cdr3_aa: CASSPWDRVGNTEAFF

v_call: TRBV7-9
d_call: TRBD2
j_call: TRBJ2-1
clone_size: .
cdr3_nt: TGTGCCAGCAGCTTAGCGGTGGGGCTAGCGGTCCGCGATGAGCAGTTCTTC
cdr3_aa: CASSLAVGLAVRDEQFF

v_call: TRBV5-3
d_call: .
j_call: TRBJ1-4
clone_size: .
cdr3_nt: TGTGCCAGCAGCTCCCCTCAGGGTGAAAATGAAAAACTGTTTTTT
cdr3_aa: CASSSPQGENEKLFF